These 13 T cell receptor beta chains were sequenced from one sample in a study of shared clonotypes between healthy human individuals. Profiled with immunoSEQ multiplex PCR; TCRdb holds only in-frame clones, not every one. In the table there are about 1 million clones, roughly 75% of which are singletons. The sequenced sample consisted of memory CD4+ T cells sorted from blood. The sample's subset: CD45RA-negative fraction. These TCRs come from a man aged 18 to 35 in good health.

The rearrangement links TRBV2 to TRBJ1-5; TRBD1 matches 7 bases. Germline assignment: CDR1 SNHLY and CDR2 FYNNEI. The length of the CDR3 is 13 residues. V lost 3 bases, J lost 7 bases, and 3 bases stayed unmatched. CDR3 nucleotide sequence: TGTGCCAGCAGTGAGGACAGGTGGCAGCCCCAGCATTTT. Its translation is CASSEDRWQPQHF.

The chain employs TRBV9 and TRBJ2-1; D is possibly TRBD1 or TRBD2 (5 bases each). V dropped 0 bases and J dropped 3 bases, with 25 bases sitting between them. In germline, CDR1 is SGDLS, CDR2 YYNGEE. The CDR3 consists of 20 residues. This CDR3 reads CASSVGDTGRGRRDYNEQFF. In nucleotides, the CDR3 is TGTGCCAGCAGCGTAGGGGATACAGGCCGTGGGAGAAGGGACTACAATGAGCAGTTCTTC.

The table lists this clone with many counts. Other DNA sequences in the same sample also yield this CDR3. The rearrangement uses TRBV7-8 and TRBJ2-2, with unresolved D. V was pared by 1 base and J by 0 bases, with 9 bases between. This CDR3 region has 16 residues. Per germline, CDR1 SGHVS and CDR2 FQNEAQ. CDR3 DNA: TGTGCCAGCAGCTTAGTGGCAACGGCGAACACCGGGGAGCTGTTTTTT. This gives the protein CASSLVATANTGELFF. The full variable domain, its missing parts supplied by reference TRBV7-8 and TRBJ2-2, is GAGVSQSPRYKVAKRGQDVALRCDPISGHVSLFWYQQALGQGPEFLTYFQNEAQLDKSGLPSDRFFAERPEGSVSTLKIQRTQQEDSAVYLCASSLVATANTGELFFGEGSRLTVL.

This clone turned up a few times. As DNA, the CDR3 is TGTGCCTGGAGAACGGGGGGAAATGAAAAACTGTTTTTT. It yields the protein CAWRTGGNEKLFF. This rearrangement joins TRBV30 to TRBJ1-4, with D possibly matching TRBD1 (5 bases). The CDR3 consists of 13 residues. Germline assignment: CDR1 GTSNPN and CDR2 SVGIG (reference sequence). Trimming shortened V by 3 bases and J by 5 bases, and 10 bases separated the two germline ends.

V gene TRBV10-3 combines with J gene TRBJ1-5, with 10 bases lining up with TRBD1. With 6 bases clipped from V and 1 base from J, the junction kept 6 bases outside the gene matches. The germline gives CDR1 ENHRY, CDR2 SYGVKD. The CDR3 is made up of 16 amino acids. CDR3 nucleotides: TGTGCCATCAGGGATGGACAGGGGGGCAGCAATCAGCCCCAGCATTTT. The encoded protein is CAIRDGQGGSNQPQHF.

As for this clone: The sample has other DNA sequences that encode this CDR3 too. The chain links TRBV7-9 to TRBJ2-3; D gene ambiguous. The V end was cut by 2 bases, the J end by 0 bases, with 6 bases between. The CDR3 sequence is 14 residues long. CDR1 is SEHNR and CDR2 is FQNEAQ in the germline V gene (reference sequence). CDR3 sequence reads: CASSLSSSTDTQYF. The CDR3 nucleotides read TGTGCCAGCAGCTTATCAAGCAGCACAGATACGCAGTATTTT.

The table lists this clone with a count of one. The chain joins TRBV10-1 to TRBJ2-3; TRBD2 aligns across 8 bases. The CDR3 has 15 residues. V lost 5 bases, J lost 5 bases, and 9 bases stayed unmatched. The germline V gene encodes CDR1 WNHNN and CDR2 SYGVQD (reference sequence). DNA of the CDR3: TGCGCCAGCAGTAATGCGGGGGGTCCACAAGATACGCAGTATTTT. Its protein product is CASSNAGGPQDTQYF.

This clone was seen a few times. The gene calls are TRBV5-4 and TRBJ2-2, with D perhaps TRBD1 (5 bases). The CDR3 sequence is 16 residues long. V was pared by 2 bases and J by 1 base, with 12 bases between. CDR1 and CDR2 (germline): SGHNT, YYREEE (reference sequence). CDR3: CASSLKTQGNTGELFF. The CDR3 bases are TGTGCCAGCAGCTTAAAGACGCAGGGGAACACCGGGGAGCTGTTTTTT. Drawing the rest from reference TRBV5-4 and TRBJ2-2, the complete variable domain is ETGVTQSPTHLIKTRGQQVTLRCSSQSGHNTVSWYQQALGQGPQFIFQYYREEENGRGNFPPRFSGLQFPNYSSELNVNALELDDSALYLCASSLKTQGNTGELFFGEGSRLTVL.

This clone was detected only once. The genes are TRBV6-5 and TRBJ2-7; no definite D call. From germline, CDR1 is MNHEY and CDR2 SVGAGI. V shed 0 bases and J shed 7 bases, with 16 bases lying between them. CDR3 length equals 15 residues. CDR3 sequence (DNA): TGTGCCAGCAGTTACTCGGGCAGCGCCATAAGTGAGCAGTACTTC. It is translated as CASSYSGSAISEQYF.

The sample holds many counts of this clone. The V call is TRBV5-6, the J call TRBJ2-1; 7 nucleotides match TRBD2. CDR1 SGHDT and CDR2 YYEEEE come from the germline V gene. The trim removed 1 base at V and 5 bases at J, leaving 15 bases unmatched. This CDR3 has 18 residues. The CDR3 nucleotides read TGTGCCAGCAGCTTGTACTACCAAACCGGGGGGTTCAACAATGAGCAGTTCTTC. It yields the protein CASSLYYQTGGFNNEQFF.

The gene calls are TRBV29-1 and TRBJ2-1; D might be TRBD2 (6 bases). The ends were cut back, 4 bases at V and 6 bases at J, with 10 bases in the middle. The germline gives CDR1 SQVTM, CDR2 ANQGSEA. This CDR3 has 12 residues. The CDR3 DNA is TGCAGCGTTGGGCGGGAAGGCAATGAGCAGTTCTTC. Protein product: CSVGREGNEQFF.

To note about this clone: No conserved phenylalanine or tryptophan is present at the end of the CDR3, so a read error is the likely explanation. Written as DNA, the CDR3 is TGCGCCAGCAGCCAGGCCGCTTCGACTAGCGGTAGCACAGATACGCAGTATCTT. It translates to CASSQAASTSGSTDTQYL. The genes are TRBV4-3 and TRBJ2-3; 9 bases line up with TRBD2. The CDR3 totals 18 residues. V trimming: 3 bases; J trimming: 0 bases; junction bases outside the gene matches: 10. Germline CDR1 and CDR2: LGHNA and YSLEER.

V usage is TRBV27 and J usage is TRBJ2-1; 12 nucleotides align to TRBD2. With 6 bases clipped from V and 2 bases from J, the junction kept 11 bases outside the gene matches. Germline V gives CDR1 MNHEY, CDR2 SMNVEV (reference sequence). The CDR3 is made up of 18 amino acids. The CDR3 sequence: CASRGGQLAGGAYNEQFF. In DNA, the CDR3 is TGTGCCAGCAGGGGGGGACAACTAGCGGGAGGAGCCTACAATGAGCAGTTCTTC.